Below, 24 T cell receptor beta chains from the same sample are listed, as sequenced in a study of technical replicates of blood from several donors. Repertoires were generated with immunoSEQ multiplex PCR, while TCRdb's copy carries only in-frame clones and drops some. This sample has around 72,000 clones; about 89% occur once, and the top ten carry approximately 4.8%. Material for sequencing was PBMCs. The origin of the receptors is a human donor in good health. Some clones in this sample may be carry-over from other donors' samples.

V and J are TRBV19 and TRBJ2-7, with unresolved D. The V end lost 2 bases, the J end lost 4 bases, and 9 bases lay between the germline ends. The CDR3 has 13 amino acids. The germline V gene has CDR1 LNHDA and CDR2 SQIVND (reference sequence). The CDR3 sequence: CASSITRLYEQYF. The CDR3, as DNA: TGTGCCAGTAGTATAACCCGGTTATACGAGCAGTACTTC. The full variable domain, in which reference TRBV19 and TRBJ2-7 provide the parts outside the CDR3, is DGGITQSPKYLFRKEGQNVTLSCEQNLNHDAMYWYRQDPGQGLRLIYYSQIVNDFQKGDIAEGYSVSREKKESFPLTVTSAQKNPTAFYLCASSITRLYEQYFGPGTRLTVT.

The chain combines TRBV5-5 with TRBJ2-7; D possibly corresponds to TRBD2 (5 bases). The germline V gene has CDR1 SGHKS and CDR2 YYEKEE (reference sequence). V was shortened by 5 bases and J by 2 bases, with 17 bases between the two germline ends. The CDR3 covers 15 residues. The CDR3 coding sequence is TGTGCCAGCAGGGCAGTGCTAGCTCCTACCTACGAGCAGTACTTC. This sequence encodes CASRAVLAPTYEQYF.

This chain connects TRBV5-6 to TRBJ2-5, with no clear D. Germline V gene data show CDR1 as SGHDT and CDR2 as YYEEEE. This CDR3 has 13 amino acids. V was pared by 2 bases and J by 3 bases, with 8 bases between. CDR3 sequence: CASSFRVEETQYF. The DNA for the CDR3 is TGTGCCAGCAGCTTCCGAGTAGAAGAGACCCAGTACTTC.

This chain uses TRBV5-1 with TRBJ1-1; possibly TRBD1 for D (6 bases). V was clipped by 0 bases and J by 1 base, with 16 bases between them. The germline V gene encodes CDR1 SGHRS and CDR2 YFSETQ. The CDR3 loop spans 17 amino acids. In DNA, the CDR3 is TGCGCCAGCAGCTTGGCCTTTGGGGGCCTGTCGAACACTGAAGCTTTCTTT. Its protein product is CASSLAFGGLSNTEAFF.

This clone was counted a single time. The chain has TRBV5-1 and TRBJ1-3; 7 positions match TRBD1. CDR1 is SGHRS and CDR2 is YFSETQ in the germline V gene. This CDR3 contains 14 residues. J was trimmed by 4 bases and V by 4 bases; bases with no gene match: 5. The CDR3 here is CASSAGTAGNTIYF. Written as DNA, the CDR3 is TGCGCCAGCAGCGCCGGGACAGCCGGAAACACCATATATTTT.

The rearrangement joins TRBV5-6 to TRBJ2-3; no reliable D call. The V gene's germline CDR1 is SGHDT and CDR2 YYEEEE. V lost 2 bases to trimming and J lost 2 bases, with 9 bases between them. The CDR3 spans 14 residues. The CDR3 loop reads CASSFRFYTDTQYF. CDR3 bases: TGTGCCAGCAGCTTCCGTTTTTACACAGATACGCAGTATTTT.

The CDR3: CATSRDRGTGGRGYNSPLHF. CDR3 nucleotide sequence: TGTGCCACCAGCAGAGATCGGGGGACAGGGGGCAGGGGATATAATTCACCCCTCCACTTT. This rearrangement joins TRBV15 to TRBJ1-6, with 12 nucleotides matching TRBD1. CDR1 is LNHNV and CDR2 is YYDKDF in the germline V gene (reference sequence). This CDR3 comprises 20 residues. V dropped 0 bases and J dropped 4; count of bases not matched to a gene: 10.

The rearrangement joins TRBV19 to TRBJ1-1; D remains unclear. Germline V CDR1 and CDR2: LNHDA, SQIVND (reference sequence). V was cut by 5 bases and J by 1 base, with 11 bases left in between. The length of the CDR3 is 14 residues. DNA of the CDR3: TGTGCCAGTAGTCCCTGGTCCAGGAACACTGAAGCTTTCTTT. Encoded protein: CASSPWSRNTEAFF.

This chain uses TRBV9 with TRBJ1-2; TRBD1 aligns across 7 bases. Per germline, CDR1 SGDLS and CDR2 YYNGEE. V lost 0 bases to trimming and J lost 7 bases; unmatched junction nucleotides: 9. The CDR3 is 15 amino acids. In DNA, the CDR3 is TGTGCCAGCAGCGTAGGTTCAGGGGGACTGGGTGGCTACACCTTC. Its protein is CASSVGSGGLGGYTF.

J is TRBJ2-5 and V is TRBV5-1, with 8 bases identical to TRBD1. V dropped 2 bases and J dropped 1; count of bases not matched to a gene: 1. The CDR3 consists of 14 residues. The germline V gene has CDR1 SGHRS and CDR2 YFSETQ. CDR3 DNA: TGCGCCAGCAGCTTTACAGGGGGCCAAGAGACCCAGTACTTC. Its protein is CASSFTGGQETQYF. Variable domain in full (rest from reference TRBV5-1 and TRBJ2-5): KAGVTQTPRYLIKTRGQQVTLSCSPISGHRSVSWYQQTPGQGLQFLFEYFSETQRNKGNFPGRFSGRQFSNSRSEMNVSTLELGDSALYLCASSFTGGQETQYFGPGTRLLVL.

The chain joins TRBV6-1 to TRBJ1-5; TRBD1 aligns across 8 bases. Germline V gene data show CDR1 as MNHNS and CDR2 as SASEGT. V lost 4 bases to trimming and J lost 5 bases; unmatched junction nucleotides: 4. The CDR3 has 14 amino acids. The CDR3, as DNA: TGTGCCAGCAGTGTACAGGGGGATCATCAGCCCCAGCATTTT. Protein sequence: CASSVQGDHQPQHF.

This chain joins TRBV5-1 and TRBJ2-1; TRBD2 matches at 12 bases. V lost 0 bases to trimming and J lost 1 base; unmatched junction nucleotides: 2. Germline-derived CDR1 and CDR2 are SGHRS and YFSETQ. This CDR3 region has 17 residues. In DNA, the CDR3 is TGCGCCAGCAGCTTGGGACTAGCGGGAGTATCCTACAATGAGCAGTTCTTC. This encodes CASSLGLAGVSYNEQFF. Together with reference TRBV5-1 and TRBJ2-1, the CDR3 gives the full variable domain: KAGVTQTPRYLIKTRGQQVTLSCSPISGHRSVSWYQQTPGQGLQFLFEYFSETQRNKGNFPGRFSGRQFSNSRSEMNVSTLELGDSALYLCASSLGLAGVSYNEQFFGPGTRLTVL.

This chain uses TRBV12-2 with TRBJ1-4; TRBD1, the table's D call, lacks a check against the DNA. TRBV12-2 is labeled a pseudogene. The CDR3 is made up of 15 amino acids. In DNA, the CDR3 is TGTGCAAGTCGCGAGAGGACAGGGCCGAATGAAAAACTGTTTTTT. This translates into CASRERTGPNEKLFF.

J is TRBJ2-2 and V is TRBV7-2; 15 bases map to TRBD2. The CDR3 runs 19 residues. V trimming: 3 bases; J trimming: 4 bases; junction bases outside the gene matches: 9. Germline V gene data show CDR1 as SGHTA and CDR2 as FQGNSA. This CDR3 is CASSFSGTSGGRVTGELFF. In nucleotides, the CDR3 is TGTGCCAGCAGCTTTTCCGGGACTAGCGGGGGGCGGGTCACCGGGGAGCTGTTTTTT. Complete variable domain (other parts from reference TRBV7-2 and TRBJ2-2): GAGVSQSPSNKVTEKGKDVELRCDPISGHTALYWYRQSLGQGLEFLIYFQGNSAPDKSGLPSDRFSAERTGGSVSTLTIQRTQQEDSAVYLCASSFSGTSGGRVTGELFFGEGSRLTVL.

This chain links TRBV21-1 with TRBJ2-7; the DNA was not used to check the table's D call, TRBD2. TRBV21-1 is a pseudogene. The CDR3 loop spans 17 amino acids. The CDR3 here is CASSPSRPSGRFYEQYF. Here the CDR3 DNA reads TGTGCCAGCAGCCCCAGCCGGCCTAGCGGGAGATTCTACGAGCAGTACTTC.

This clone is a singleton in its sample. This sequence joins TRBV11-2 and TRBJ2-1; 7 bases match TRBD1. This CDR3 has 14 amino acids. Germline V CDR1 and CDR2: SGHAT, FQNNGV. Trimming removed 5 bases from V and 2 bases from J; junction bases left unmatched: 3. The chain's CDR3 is CASSLGQAYNEQFF. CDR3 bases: TGTGCCAGCAGCCTTGGACAGGCCTACAATGAGCAGTTCTTC. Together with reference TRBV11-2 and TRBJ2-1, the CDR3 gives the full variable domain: EAGVAQSPRYKIIEKRQSVAFWCNPISGHATLYWYQQILGQGPKLLIQFQNNGVVDDSQLPKDRFSAERLKGVDSTLKIQPAKLEDSAVYLCASSLGQAYNEQFFGPGTRLTVL.

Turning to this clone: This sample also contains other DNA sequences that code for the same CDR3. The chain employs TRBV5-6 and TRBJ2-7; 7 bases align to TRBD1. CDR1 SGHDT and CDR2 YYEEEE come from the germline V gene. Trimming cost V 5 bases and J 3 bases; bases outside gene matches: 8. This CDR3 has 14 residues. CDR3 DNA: TGTGCCAGCAGTTCCTGGGACAGACACTACGAGCAGTACTTC. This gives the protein CASSSWDRHYEQYF.

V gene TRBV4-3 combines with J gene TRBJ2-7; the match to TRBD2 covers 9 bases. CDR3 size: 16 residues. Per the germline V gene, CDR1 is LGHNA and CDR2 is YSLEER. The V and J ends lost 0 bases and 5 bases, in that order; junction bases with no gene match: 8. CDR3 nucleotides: TGCGCCAGCAGCCAAGATTGGCGGGGGGGCCTCCACGAGCAGTACTTC. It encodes CASSQDWRGGLHEQYF.

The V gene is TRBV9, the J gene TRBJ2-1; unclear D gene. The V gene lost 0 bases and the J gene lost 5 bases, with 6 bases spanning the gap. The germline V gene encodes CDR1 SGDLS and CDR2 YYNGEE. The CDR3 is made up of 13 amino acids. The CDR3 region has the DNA TGTGCCAGCAGCGTAGTTCTAAACAATGAGCAGTTCTTC. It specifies CASSVVLNNEQFF.

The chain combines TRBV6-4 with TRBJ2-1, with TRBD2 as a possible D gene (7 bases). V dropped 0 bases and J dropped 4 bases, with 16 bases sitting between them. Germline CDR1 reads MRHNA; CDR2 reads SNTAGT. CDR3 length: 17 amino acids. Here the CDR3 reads CASSDSRGPGTYNEQFF. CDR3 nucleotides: TGTGCCAGCAGTGACTCGCGGGGGCCCGGGACTTACAATGAGCAGTTCTTC.

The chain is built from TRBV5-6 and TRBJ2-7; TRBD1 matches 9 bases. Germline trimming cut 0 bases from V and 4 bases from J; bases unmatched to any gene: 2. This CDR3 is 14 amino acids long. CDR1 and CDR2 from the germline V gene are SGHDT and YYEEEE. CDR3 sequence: CASSLGTGEYEQYF. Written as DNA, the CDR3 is TGTGCCAGCAGCTTGGGGACAGGGGAATACGAGCAGTACTTC.

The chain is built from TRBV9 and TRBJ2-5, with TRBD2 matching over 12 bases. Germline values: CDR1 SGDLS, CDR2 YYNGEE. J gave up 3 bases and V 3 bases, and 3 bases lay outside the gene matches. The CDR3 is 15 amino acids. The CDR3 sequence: CASSARLAGEETQYF. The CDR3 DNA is TGTGCCAGCAGCGCCCGACTAGCGGGAGAAGAGACCCAGTACTTC.

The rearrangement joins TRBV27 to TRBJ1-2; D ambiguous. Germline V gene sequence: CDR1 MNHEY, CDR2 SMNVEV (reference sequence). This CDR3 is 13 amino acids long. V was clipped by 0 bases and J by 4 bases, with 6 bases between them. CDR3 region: CASSLSRAYGYTF. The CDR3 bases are TGTGCCAGCAGTTTATCGAGGGCCTATGGCTACACCTTC.

The CDR3 region has the DNA TGTGCCAGCAGCTTAGCACAGAACTCCTACAATGAGCAGTTCTTC. Translating it yields CASSLAQNSYNEQFF. J is TRBJ2-1 and V is TRBV7-8; unclear D gene. V was cut by 0 bases and J by 0 bases, with 6 bases left in between. In germline, CDR1 is SGHVS, CDR2 FQNEAQ. There are 15 residues in the CDR3.